The rows below give T cell receptor beta chains drawn from one sample of a study of OX40 agonist ivuxolimab in advanced cancers. Method: immunoSEQ multiplex PCR; TCRdb's copy keeps in-frame clones and lacks some. The table records some 70,000 clones, more than 80% of them present only once. Sequencing used CD4+ or CD8+ T cells sorted from blood, obtained in a trial of the OX40 agonist ivuxolimab. These receptors came from an adult with an advanced solid tumor such as melanoma, head and neck, liver or kidney cancer. CDR3s include the opening cysteine and the closing phenylalanine or tryptophan. D genes are given only for firm matches. Clone size is given for some rows only: seen once, a few or many times, or a class if the clone is expanded.

j_call | v_call | d_call | clone_size | cdr3_aa | cdr3_nt
TRBJ1-2 | TRBV7-2 | NA | NA | CASSLEATRIFYGYTF | TGTGCCAGCAGCTTAGAAGCTACCCGCATTTTCTATGGCTACACCTTC
TRBJ1-2 | TRBV4-1 | NA | NA | CASSQVFGVDYGYTF | TGCGCCAGCAGCCAAGTTTTCGGCGTGGACTATGGCTACACCTTC
TRBJ1-4 | TRBV11-3 | NA | NA | CASSLDRRRDNEKLFF | TGTGCCAGCAGCTTAGATCGACGCAGAGATAATGAAAAACTGTTTTTT
TRBJ1-5 | TRBV30 | NA | few | CAWSEMRDQPQHF | TGTGCCTGGAGCGAAATGAGAGATCAGCCCCAGCATTTT
TRBJ1-5 | TRBV2 | NA | NA | CASSASENQPQHF | TGTGCCAGCAGTGCGTCAGAAAATCAGCCCCAGCATTTT
TRBJ2-5 | TRBV18 | TRBD1 | NA | CASSPRTGPETQYF | TGTGCCAGCTCACCTCGGACAGGGCCAGAGACCCAGTACTTC
TRBJ1-1 | TRBV19 | NA | NA | CASSIGGANTEAFF | TGTGCCAGTAGTATAGGAGGGGCGAACACTGAAGCTTTCTTT
TRBJ1-2 | TRBV6-6 | NA | NA | CASSYSSAANYGYTF | TGTGCCAGCAGTTACTCCTCGGCAGCTAACTATGGCTACACCTTC
TRBJ1-2 | TRBV5-1 | TRBD1 | NA | CASSLKGTASF | TGCGCCAGCAGCTTGAAAGGGACAGCCTCCTTC
TRBJ1-4 | TRBV19 | TRBD1 | NA | CASNSMTGGNEKLFF | TGTGCCAGTAACTCGATGACAGGGGGAAATGAAAAACTGTTTTTT
TRBJ1-5 | TRBV7-2 | TRBD1 | NA | CASSFDRGREQPQHF | TGTGCCAGCAGCTTCGACAGGGGAAGGGAACAGCCCCAGCATTTT
TRBJ1-6 | TRBV7-2 | NA | NA | CASSLRQDSPLHF | TGTGCCAGCAGCCTCCGACAGGATTCACCCCTCCACTTT
TRBJ1-6 | TRBV4-1 | NA | NA | CASSQTGHYNSPLHF | TGCGCCAGCAGTCAGACGGGACACTATAATTCACCCCTCCACTTT
TRBJ1-4 | TRBV7-2 | TRBD1 | NA | CASSQGGGNEKLFF | TGTGCCAGCAGCCAGGGGGGGGGTAATGAAAAACTGTTTTTT
TRBJ1-3 | TRBV25-1 | TRBD1 | NA | CASEGTGAGNTIYF | TGTGCCAGCGAGGGGACAGGGGCTGGAAACACCATATATTTT
TRBJ2-1 | TRBV7-2 | TRBD2 | NA | CASSSLAGANLYNEQFF | TGTGCCAGCAGCTCCTTAGCGGGGGCGAACCTATACAATGAGCAGTTCTTC
TRBJ1-1 | TRBV18 | NA | NA | CASSLSTEAFF | TGTGCCAGCTCTCTCTCCACTGAAGCTTTCTTT
TRBJ2-2 | TRBV4-2 | NA | NA | CASSQVRGAGSTGELFF | TGTGCCAGCAGCCAAGTTAGGGGGGCCGGATCCACCGGGGAGCTGTTTTTT
TRBJ1-5 | TRBV7-8 | NA | NA | CASSFNLRGAGGNQPQHF | TGTGCCAGCAGCTTTAATTTAAGGGGCGCAGGAGGCAATCAGCCCCAGCATTTT
TRBJ2-7 | TRBV28 | TRBD2 | once | CASSLAGTSGTYEQYF | TGTGCCAGCAGCCTAGCCGGGACTAGCGGTACCTACGAGCAGTACTTC
TRBJ2-7 | TRBV6-6 | NA | NA | CASSLTGPYEQYF | TGTGCCAGCAGTCTCACAGGGCCTTACGAGCAGTACTTC
TRBJ2-3 | TRBV6-1 | TRBD2 | NA | CASDFSGGWTDTQYF | TGTGCCAGCGATTTTAGCGGGGGGTGGACAGATACGCAGTATTTT
TRBJ2-3 | TRBV7-2 | NA | NA | CASSSPLETGDDPTDTQYF | TGTGCCAGCAGCTCTCCCCTGGAGACAGGAGACGACCCCACAGATACGCAGTATTTT
TRBJ2-5 | TRBV19 | NA | once | CASSRGKGPGWGETQYF | TGTGCCAGTAGTAGGGGGAAAGGGCCGGGATGGGGAGAGACCCAGTACTTC
TRBJ1-2 | TRBV14 | NA | NA | CASSLHRAPNYGYTF | TGTGCCAGCAGCCTACACAGGGCTCCTAACTATGGCTACACCTTC
TRBJ1-5 | TRBV28 | TRBD1 | NA | CASSLATGGNQPQHF | TGTGCCAGCAGTTTAGCGACAGGGGGAAATCAGCCCCAGCATTTT
TRBJ2-3 | TRBV2 | NA | NA | CASRSGVSTDTQYF | TGTGCCAGCAGGTCGGGGGTTAGCACAGATACGCAGTATTTT
TRBJ2-3 | TRBV19 | NA | NA | CASKVGGSDTQYF | TGTGCCAGTAAGGTCGGGGGTTCAGATACGCAGTATTTT
TRBJ2-5 | TRBV18 | NA | NA | CASSPQVAETQYF | TGTGCCAGCTCACCGCAGGTCGCAGAGACCCAGTACTTC
TRBJ2-2 | TRBV29-1 | TRBD1 | NA | CSAVMTGTNTGELFF | TGCAGCGCGGTCATGACAGGGACGAACACCGGGGAGCTGTTTTTT
TRBJ2-4 | TRBV9 | NA | NA | CASSSQESLAIQYF | TGTGCCAGCAGCTCCCAAGAGTCTTTAGCCATTCAGTACTTC
TRBJ2-1 | TRBV5-1 | TRBD2 | NA | CASTGTTSGVNNEQFF | TGCGCCAGCACCGGTACGACTAGCGGGGTGAACAATGAGCAGTTCTTC
TRBJ1-6 | TRBV6-1 | TRBD1 | NA | CASRTGGNSPLHF | TGTGCCAGCCGGACAGGGGGCAATTCACCCCTCCACTTT
TRBJ2-2 | TRBV15 | NA | NA | CATSRDQQGVLFF | TGTGCCACCAGCAGAGATCAACAGGGAGTACTGTTTTTT
TRBJ1-4 | TRBV5-1 | NA | NA | CASTLGDRLGELFF | TGCGCCAGCACCCTTGGGGACCGGTTGGGGGAACTGTTTTTT
TRBJ2-5 | TRBV11-3 | NA | NA | CASSFVPDSRTQRETQYF | TGTGCCAGCAGCTTTGTACCGGACAGCCGAACTCAGAGAGAGACCCAGTACTTC
TRBJ1-2 | TRBV6-5 | NA | NA | CASSYRATYGYTF | TGTGCCAGCAGTTACCGTGCGACCTATGGCTACACCTTC
TRBJ2-1 | TRBV10-3 | TRBD1 | NA | CAISGQGSRLNEQFF | TGTGCCATCAGTGGACAGGGAAGTCGGCTTAATGAGCAGTTCTTC
TRBJ2-3 | TRBV5-1 | NA | NA | CASSWDSSTDTQYF | TGCGCCAGCAGCTGGGACTCTAGCACAGATACGCAGTATTTT
TRBJ1-1 | TRBV7-6 | NA | once | CASSSDSVATEAFF | TGTGCCAGCAGTTCGGACAGTGTGGCCACTGAAGCTTTCTTT
TRBJ2-2 | TRBV27 | NA | NA | CASSLGRNTGELFF | TGTGCCAGCAGTTTAGGACGGAACACCGGGGAGCTGTTTTTT
TRBJ1-2 | TRBV27 | TRBD1 | NA | CASSFNDDRGRRGYTF | TGTGCCAGCAGTTTTAACGATGACAGGGGGCGACGTGGCTACACCTTC
TRBJ2-5 | TRBV20-1 | NA | NA | CSASQETQYF | TGCAGTGCTTCCCAAGAGACCCAGTACTTC
TRBJ1-2 | TRBV19 | NA | once | CASSTLLRGHGGYTF | TGTGCCAGTAGTACACTCCTTAGGGGCCACGGTGGCTACACCTTC
TRBJ1-4 | TRBV4-3 | NA | NA | CASSQGYQRWDEKLFF | TGCGCCAGCAGCCAAGGCTATCAGAGGTGGGATGAAAAACTGTTTTTT
TRBJ1-6 | TRBV30 | NA | NA | CAWKAEENSPLHF | TGTGCCTGGAAGGCGGAAGAAAATTCACCCCTCCACTTT
TRBJ1-1 | TRBV15 | TRBD1 | NA | CATSKQGADTEAFF | TGTGCCACCAGCAAACAGGGGGCAGACACTGAAGCTTTCTTT
TRBJ2-5 | TRBV7-3 | NA | NA | CASSLSSLSDTQYF | TGTGCCAGCAGCCTCTCAAGCCTATCAGACACCCAGTACTTC
TRBJ2-3 | TRBV5-4 | NA | NA | CASNYPDTDTQYF | TGTGCCAGCAACTACCCCGACACAGATACGCAGTATTTT
TRBJ1-4 | TRBV29-1 | NA | NA | CSVGGGTLNEKLFF | TGCAGCGTTGGGGGGGGGACATTGAATGAAAAACTGTTTTTT
TRBJ2-3 | TRBV9 | TRBD1 | NA | CASSVGQGLTQYF | TGTGCCAGCAGCGTGGGACAGGGTTTGACGCAGTATTTT
TRBJ1-2 | TRBV5-1 | TRBD1 | NA | CASSSGTGNYGYTF | TGCGCCAGCAGCTCAGGGACAGGGAACTATGGCTACACCTTC
TRBJ2-7 | TRBV29-1 | TRBD1 | NA | CSSGTGSEEQYF | TGCAGCAGCGGGACAGGGTCAGAGGAGCAGTACTTC
TRBJ1-2 | TRBV5-1 | NA | NA | CASSAELQDTHGYTF | TGCGCCAGCTCAGCGGAACTACAGGACACCCATGGCTACACCTTC
TRBJ2-7 | TRBV6-5 | TRBD2 | NA | CASSLGGASYEQYF | TGTGCCAGCAGTTTGGGAGGGGCCTCCTACGAGCAGTACTTC
TRBJ1-1 | TRBV2 | NA | NA | CASSEEIEAFF | TGTGCCAGCAGTGAGGAGATTGAAGCTTTCTTT
TRBJ2-1 | TRBV20-1 | NA | NA | CSLAENNEQFF | TGCAGTTTGGCCGAAAACAATGAGCAGTTCTTC
TRBJ2-3 | TRBV19 | NA | NA | CTSNKGKGADTQYF | TGTACCAGTAATAAGGGGAAGGGTGCTGATACGCAGTATTTT
TRBJ1-5 | TRBV18 | NA | once | CASSTQDGNQPQHF | TGTGCCAGCTCAACACAGGACGGCAATCAGCCCCAGCATTTT
TRBJ2-3 | TRBV5-5 | NA | NA | CASTPGDRATDMQYF | TGTGCCAGCACCCCGGGGGACAGAGCCACAGATATGCAGTATTTT